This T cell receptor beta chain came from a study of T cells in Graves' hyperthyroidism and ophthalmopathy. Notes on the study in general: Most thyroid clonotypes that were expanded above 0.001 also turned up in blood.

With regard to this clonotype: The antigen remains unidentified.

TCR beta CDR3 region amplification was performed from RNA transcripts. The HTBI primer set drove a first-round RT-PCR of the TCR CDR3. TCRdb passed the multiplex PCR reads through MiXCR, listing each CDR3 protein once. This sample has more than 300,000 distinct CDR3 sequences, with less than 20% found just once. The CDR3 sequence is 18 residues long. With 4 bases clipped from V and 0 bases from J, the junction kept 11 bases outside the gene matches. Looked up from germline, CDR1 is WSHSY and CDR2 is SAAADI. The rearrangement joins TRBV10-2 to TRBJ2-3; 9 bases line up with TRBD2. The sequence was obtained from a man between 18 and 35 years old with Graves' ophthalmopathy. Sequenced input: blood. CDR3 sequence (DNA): TGCGCCAGCAGTGTAGGAGCGGGGGGATCAGAAAGCACAGATACGCAGTATTTT. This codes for CASSVGAGGSESTDTQYF.